This T cell receptor beta chain comes out of a study of OX40 agonist ivuxolimab in advanced cancers. Across the whole study: Those enrolled were roughly 80% male, with a mean age of roughly 60 years and ages from about 20 to 90.

V gave up 0 bases and J gave up 4 bases, with 11 bases separating them. The CDR3 runs to 15 residues. In germline, CDR1 is SGHTA, CDR2 FQGTGA. Clones were read by immunoSEQ multiplex PCR, and TCRdb kept only the in-frame ones, dropping some. The sample includes tens of thousands of clones, approximately 91% of them seen just once. This chain joins TRBV7-3 and TRBJ2-3, with a possible D match to TRBD1 (6 bases). The input for sequencing was CD4+ or CD8+ T cells sorted from blood, taken in a trial of the OX40 agonist ivuxolimab. The receptor was isolated from an adult with an advanced solid tumor such as melanoma, head and neck, liver or kidney cancer. CDR3 protein: CASSLTGPGADTQYF. The CDR3, as DNA: TGTGCCAGCAGCTTAACGGGGCCAGGGGCAGATACGCAGTATTTT.